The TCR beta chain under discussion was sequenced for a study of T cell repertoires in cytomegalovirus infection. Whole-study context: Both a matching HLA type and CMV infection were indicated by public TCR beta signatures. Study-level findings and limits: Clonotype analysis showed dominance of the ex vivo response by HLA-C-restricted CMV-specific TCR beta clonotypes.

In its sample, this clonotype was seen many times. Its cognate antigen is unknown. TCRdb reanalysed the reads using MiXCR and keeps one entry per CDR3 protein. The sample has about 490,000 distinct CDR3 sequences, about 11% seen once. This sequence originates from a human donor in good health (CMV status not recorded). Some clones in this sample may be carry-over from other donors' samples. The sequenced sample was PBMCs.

The CDR3 region is CASSSTGAKNTEAFF. The CDR3 DNA follows: TGTGCCAGCAGCTCGACAGGGGCGAAGAACACTGAAGCTTTCTTT. The chain recombines TRBV7-6 with TRBJ1-1; 8 nucleotides line up with TRBD1. The CDR3 length is 15 residues. Germline lookup yields CDR1 SGHVS and CDR2 FNYEAQ. The J segment lost 1 base and the V segment lost 4 bases, leaving 5 bases of the junction unmatched.